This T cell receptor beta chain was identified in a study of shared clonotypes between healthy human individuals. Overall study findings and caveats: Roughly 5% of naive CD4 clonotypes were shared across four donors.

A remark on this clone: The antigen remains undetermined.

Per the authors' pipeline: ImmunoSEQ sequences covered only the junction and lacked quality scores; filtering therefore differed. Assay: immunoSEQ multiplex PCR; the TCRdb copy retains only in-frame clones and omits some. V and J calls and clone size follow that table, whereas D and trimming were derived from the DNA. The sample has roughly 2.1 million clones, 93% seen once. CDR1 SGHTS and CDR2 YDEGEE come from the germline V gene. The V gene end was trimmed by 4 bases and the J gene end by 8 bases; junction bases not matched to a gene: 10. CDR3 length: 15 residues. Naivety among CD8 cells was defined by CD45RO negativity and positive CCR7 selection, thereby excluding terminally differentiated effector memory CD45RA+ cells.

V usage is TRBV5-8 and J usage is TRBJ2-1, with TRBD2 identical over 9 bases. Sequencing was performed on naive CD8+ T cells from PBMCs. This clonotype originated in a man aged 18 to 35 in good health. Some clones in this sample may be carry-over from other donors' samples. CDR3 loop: CASSASGLARDEQFF. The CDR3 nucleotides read TGTGCCAGCAGCGCGAGCGGACTAGCGAGGGATGAGCAGTTCTTC. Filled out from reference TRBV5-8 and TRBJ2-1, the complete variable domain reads EAGVTQSPTHLIKTRGQQATLRCSPISGHTSVYWYQQALGLGLQFLLWYDEGEERNRGNFPPRFSGRQFPNYSSELNVNALELEDSALYLCASSASGLARDEQFFGPGTRLTVL.